This T cell receptor (beta chain) was sequenced for a study of human T cells and chemical hapten exposure. Study results and caveats: DPC sensitization did not alter TCRs above 1 in 1000 frequency.

Individual cDNA molecules in this library carried unique molecular identifiers. TCRdb re-called the RACE reads with MiXCR, one entry per CDR3 protein. The sample holds 130,000 or so distinct CDR3 sequences; approximately 10% are singletons and the top ten take 1.5% to 2%. This clonotype was counted a few times. Its antigen is unidentified. Time point of the sample: healthy volunteer bleed at 2 weeks. Unfractionated whole blood yielded total RNA. The CDR3 loop spans 14 amino acids. With V trimmed by 1 base and J by 2 bases, 0 bases remained unmatched. Germline CDR1 reads GTSNPN; CDR2 reads SVGIG (reference sequence).

This TCR was recovered from a male donor in good health. Some clones in this sample may be carry-over from other donors' samples. The chain couples TRBV30 to TRBJ1-5; 9 nucleotides match TRBD1. What was sequenced was whole blood. CDR3 in amino acids: CAWSGDRGNQPQHF. CDR3 sequence (DNA): TGTGCCTGGAGTGGGGACAGGGGCAATCAGCCCCAGCATTTT.